These 21 T cell receptor beta chains originate from one sample sequenced in a study of T cells in women clearing cervical HPV infection. Assay used: immunoSEQ multiplex PCR; TCRdb lists only in-frame clones, some missing. This table lists 22,000 or so clones. Source material: blood buffy coat. All receptors come from a woman between 18 and 69 years old with a cervical HPV16 infection that either progressed to CIN3+ or cleared (not recorded which).

As concerns this clone: The sequenced fragment ends 3 residues before the CDR3 boundary, so the rest is inferred from the germline J gene. The genes are TRBV20-1 and TRBJ2-7; D might be TRBD2 (7 bases). V was clipped by 8 bases and J by 4 bases, with 33 bases between them. Germline loops: CDR1 DFQATT, CDR2 SNEGSKA (reference sequence). The CDR3 is 18 amino acids. The CDR3 region is CSPLKGAGSGGFGYEQYF. The DNA read from the CDR3 is TGCAGTCCACTTAAGGGAGCGGGGTCTGGGGGCTTTGGATACGAG.

Comments on this clone: The sequence runs out 3 residues before the end of the CDR3; the remainder is reconstructed from the germline J gene. The genes are TRBV6-2 or TRBV6-3 and TRBJ2-7; TRBD1 agrees at 11 bases. Germline assignment: CDR1 MNHEY and CDR2 SVGEGT. Trimming at V came to 6 bases and at J to 5 bases, leaving 9 bases not matched to a gene. This CDR3 spans 15 amino acids. Incomplete CDR3 DNA: TGTGCCAGCAGACATCCGGGACAGGGGGTGGACGAG. It encodes CASRHPGQGVDE. The complete CDR3 sequence is CASRHPGQGVDEQYF.

About this clone itself: The read gets to within 3 residues of the CDR3 end, and the germline J gene fills in the rest. V gene TRBV11-2 combines with J gene TRBJ2-3, with TRBD2 identical over 7 bases. The CDR3 spans 15 residues. Looked up from germline, CDR1 is SGHAT and CDR2 is FQNNGV. The covered CDR3 bases are TGTGCCAGCAGCCCATTAGTGCTAGCGGAAGAGACG. Protein: CASSPLVLAEET. The full CDR3 sequence reads CASSPLVLAEETQYF.

As for this clone: The read falls 3 residues short of the CDR3 end, and the missing part is taken from the germline J gene. The V call is TRBV7-3, the J call TRBJ1-3; the D is unclear. V lost 5 bases to trimming and J lost 0 bases, with 5 bases between them. Looked up from germline, CDR1 is SGHTA and CDR2 is FQGTGA. The CDR3 contains 13 residues. This CDR3 reads CASSPYSGNTIYF. The sequenced CDR3 bases are TGTGCCAGCAGCCCGTACTCTGGAAACACC.

Turning to this clone: The read ends 3 residues before the CDR3 terminus; that terminus is restored from the germline J gene. The rearrangement joins TRBV7-6 to TRBJ2-6; 7 nucleotides line up with TRBD1. V dropped 3 bases and J dropped 2; count of bases not matched to a gene: 10. CDR1 is SGHVS and CDR2 is FNYEAQ in the germline V gene. This CDR3 region has 18 residues. Incomplete CDR3 DNA: TGTGCCAGCAGCTTGGTTAGACGGGACAGAGCTGGGGCCAACGTC. Translated, it gives CASSLVRRDRAGANV. The CDR3 reads in full as CASSLVRRDRAGANVLTF.

This clone is classed as medium-sized by frequency. The CDR3 is cut off 3 residues early in the read; its end comes from the germline J gene. The chain has TRBV2 and TRBJ2-1; TRBD2 matches 12 bases. The V gene's germline CDR1 is SNHLY and CDR2 FYNNEI. Trimming at V came to 6 bases and at J to 4 bases, leaving 4 bases not matched to a gene. CDR3 length: 15 residues. The CDR3 is CASSVTSGGYNEQFF. Partial CDR3 DNA: TGTGCCAGCAGCGTGACTAGCGGGGGATACAATGAG. Complete variable domain (other parts from reference TRBV2 and TRBJ2-1): EPEVTQTPSHQVTQMGQEVILRCVPISNHLYFYWYRQILGQKVEFLVSFYNNEISEKSEIFDDQFSVERPDGSNFTLKIRSTKLEDSAMYFCASSVTSGGYNEQFFGPGTRLTVL.

In the case of this clone: Germline is not matched at one junction end, which may reflect a read error. Read sequence stops 3 residues before the CDR3 end, and the germline J gene provides the missing end. The chain links TRBV18 to TRBJ2-1; 8 nucleotides agree with TRBD2. CDR3 length equals 16 residues. Per germline, CDR1 KGHSH and CDR2 LQKENI. The part of the CDR3 DNA that was read is TGTGCCAGCTCCCCACGGTTAGCGGGATGGGACAATGAG. Residues: CASSPRLAGWDNE. The whole CDR3 is CASSPRLAGWDNEQFF.

As concerns this clone: The read finishes 3 residues shy of the CDR3 end, and the germline J gene is used to complete it. The rearrangement uses TRBV5-1 and TRBJ2-2; 8 bases are a match to TRBD2. V gave up 3 bases and J gave up 6 bases; unmatched junction bases: 7. The CDR3 totals 15 residues. Germline assignment: CDR1 SGHRS and CDR2 YFSETQ. The CDR3 protein is CASSYGLAHAGELFF. The sequenced CDR3 bases are TGCGCCAGCAGCTACGGACTAGCTCATGCCGGGGAG.

A remark on this clone: The read terminates 3 residues ahead of where the CDR3 ends, so the germline J gene completes it. J is TRBJ1-2 and V is TRBV2, with 7 bases matching TRBD1. The V gene end was trimmed by 10 bases and the J gene end by 7 bases; junction bases not matched to a gene: 15. Germline values: CDR1 SNHLY, CDR2 FYNNEI. There are 14 residues in the CDR3. The covered CDR3 bases are TGTGCCATCAATAGAGAGGGGGCTACGGGTGGC. The encoded protein is CAINREGATGG. The whole CDR3 protein is CAINREGATGGYTF.

Worth noting for this clone: The missing CDR3 end, 3 residues past where the read stops, is filled in from the germline J gene. The chain uses TRBV7-9 and TRBJ1-2; 8 nucleotides align to TRBD1. The CDR3 sequence is 14 residues long. The V gene's germline CDR1 is SEHNR and CDR2 FQNEAQ (reference sequence). The CDR3 DNA, read in part, is TGTGCCAGCAGCTTGCGGACAGGGAAAAACATC. Residues: CASSLRTGKNI. The CDR3 in its entirety is CASSLRTGKNIYTF. The full variable domain, its missing parts supplied by reference TRBV7-9 and TRBJ1-2, is DTGVSQNPRHKITKRGQNVTFRCDPISEHNRLYWYRQTLGQGPEFLTYFQNEAQLEKSRLLSDRFSAERPKGSFSTLEIQRTEQGDSAMYLCASSLRTGKNIYTFGSGTRLTVV.

Of note for this clone: Mismatch with germline at one junction end may stem from a read error. Coverage ceases 3 residues before the CDR3 finishes, and the germline J gene fills in the end. The chain is built from TRBV7-7 and TRBJ2-5; D possibly corresponds to TRBD2 (5 bases). Germline CDR1 is SSHAT and CDR2 is FNYEAQ (reference sequence). This CDR3 has 14 residues. The CDR3: CASSLQAAGETQYF. The sequenced CDR3 bases are TGTGCTAGCAGCCTACAAGCGGCGGGAGAGACC.

With regard to this clone: The read terminates 3 residues ahead of where the CDR3 ends, so the germline J gene completes it. The rearrangement links TRBV20-1 to TRBJ2-5; D not resolved. V gave up 2 bases and J gave up 4 bases, with 8 bases separating them. Germline V lookup: CDR1 DFQATT, CDR2 SNEGSKA (reference sequence). The CDR3 loop spans 12 amino acids. Here the CDR3 reads CSARPLPETQYF. The covered CDR3 bases are TGCAGTGCTAGACCCCTCCCAGAGACC.

Of note for this clone: The read ends 3 residues shy of where the CDR3 ends; the end is completed using the germline J gene. This chain joins TRBV5-1 and TRBJ2-5, with 9 nucleotides matching TRBD1. CDR1 and CDR2 (germline): SGHRS, YFSETQ. CDR3 size: 15 residues. After removal of 2 bases from V and 5 bases from J, the junction contained 7 bases not matched to a gene. Incomplete CDR3 DNA: TGCGCCAGCAGCTTCGACAGGGGGGGCGGGGAGACC. It encodes CASSFDRGGGET. The whole CDR3 region reads CASSFDRGGGETQYF.

Of note for this clone: The sequenced fragment ends 3 residues before the CDR3 boundary, so the rest is inferred from the germline J gene. The chain recombines TRBV5-4 with TRBJ2-1; 7 nucleotides line up with TRBD1. This CDR3 has 15 amino acids. Per germline, CDR1 SGHNT and CDR2 YYREEE (reference sequence). V lost 4 bases to trimming and J lost 0 bases; unmatched junction nucleotides: 4. The CDR3 sequence is CASSPGQSSYNEQFF. CDR3 bases read: TGTGCCAGCAGCCCGGGACAGAGCTCCTACAATGAG.

Remarks on this clone: The DNA ends 3 residues before the CDR3 does, and the rest of the CDR3 is filled in from the germline J gene. Other nucleotide sequences from this sample produce the same CDR3. The rearrangement uses TRBV23-1 and TRBJ2-7, with TRBD1 matching over 7 bases. TRBV23-1 is known as an ORF, though its function is uncertain. The CDR3 covers 16 residues. The V segment lost 4 bases and the J segment 3 bases; nucleotides outside the gene matches: 12. CDR3 residues: CASSPTTTGPDYEQYF. The sequenced CDR3 bases are TGCGCCAGCAGTCCCACGACGACAGGGCCGGACTACGAG.

A remark on this clone: The read terminates 3 residues before the CDR3 end, so the remaining end is supplied by the germline J gene. This chain joins TRBV5-1 and TRBJ2-2; TRBD2 matches at 8 bases. CDR1 is SGHRS, CDR2 YFSETQ, per germline. The CDR3 length is 15 residues. Trimming removed 2 bases from V and 5 bases from J; junction bases left unmatched: 5. CDR3 DNA (partial): TGCGCCAGCAGCTTAGCGGGAGAGTGGACCGGGGAG. This gives the protein CASSLAGEWTGE. The full CDR3 is CASSLAGEWTGELFF.

A note on this clone: The read falls 3 residues short of the CDR3 end, and the missing part is taken from the germline J gene. The chain recombines TRBV12-3 or TRBV12-4 with TRBJ2-7, with 8 positions matching TRBD1. The CDR3 loop spans 14 amino acids. V trimming: 3 bases; J trimming: 1 base; junction bases outside the gene matches: 2. CDR3 loop: CASSFGTGSYEQYF. CDR3 bases read: TGTGCCAGCAGTTTCGGGACAGGTTCCTACGAG.

Regarding this clone: The read comes to an end 3 residues before the CDR3 does, leaving the germline J gene to fill in the end. The V call is TRBV2, the J call TRBJ2-7, with D uncertain. Per the germline V gene, CDR1 is SNHLY and CDR2 is FYNNEI. The ends were cut back, 1 base at V and 2 bases at J, with 9 bases in the middle. This CDR3 has 14 amino acids. CDR3: CASSEETLTYEQYF. The DNA read from the CDR3 is TGTGCCAGCAGTGAAGAGACTCTTACCTACGAG.

Concerning this clone: The read falls 3 residues short of the CDR3 end, and the missing part is taken from the germline J gene. V gene TRBV5-4 combines with J gene TRBJ2-3; possibly TRBD1 for D (5 bases). V lost 0 bases and J 3 bases, leaving 8 bases between the germline ends. This CDR3 contains 14 residues. Germline V gene data show CDR1 as SGHNT and CDR2 as YYREEE (reference sequence). The sequenced CDR3 bases are TGTGCCAGCAGCTTGGGGGGCGGTACAGATACG. It specifies CASSLGGGTDT. The full CDR3 reads CASSLGGGTDTQYF.

Regarding this clone: The sequence runs out 3 residues before the end of the CDR3; the remainder is reconstructed from the germline J gene. The V call is TRBV29-1, the J call TRBJ2-3; D gene ambiguous. Germline CDR1 is SQVTM and CDR2 is ANQGSEA. With 7 bases removed from V and 6 bases from J, the gap between germline ends came to 17 bases. The CDR3 totals 13 residues. The CDR3 spells CSAGPAAQDTQYF. The sequenced part of the CDR3 DNA is TGCAGCGCCGGTCCCGCAGCGCAGGATACG.

In regard to this clone: The read stops 3 residues short of the end of the CDR3; the missing end is completed from the germline J gene. J is TRBJ1-1 and V is TRBV7-9, with 11 nucleotides matching TRBD1. Trimming took 3 bases from V and 2 from J; bases not matched to a gene: 2. The CDR3 length is 15 residues. The germline CDR1 and CDR2 sequences are SEHNR and FQNEAQ (reference sequence). The covered CDR3 bases are TGTGCCAGCAGCTTGGGGACAGGGGGTAACACTGAA. Translating gives CASSLGTGGNTE. The full CDR3 is CASSLGTGGNTEAFF.